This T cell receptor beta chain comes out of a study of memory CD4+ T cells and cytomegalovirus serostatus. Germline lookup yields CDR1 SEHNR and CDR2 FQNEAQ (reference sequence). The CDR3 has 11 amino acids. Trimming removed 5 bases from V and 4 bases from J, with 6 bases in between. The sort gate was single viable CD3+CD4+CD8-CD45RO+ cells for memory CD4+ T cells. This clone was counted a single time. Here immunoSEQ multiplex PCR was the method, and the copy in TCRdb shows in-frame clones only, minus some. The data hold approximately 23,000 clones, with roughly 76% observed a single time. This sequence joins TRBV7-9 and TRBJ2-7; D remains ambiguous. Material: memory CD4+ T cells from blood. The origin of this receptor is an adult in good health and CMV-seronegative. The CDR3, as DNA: TGTGCCAGCAGCCCAGTTTACGAGCAGTACTTC. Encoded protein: CASSPVYEQYF.